A single sample is the source of the 17 T cell receptor beta chains below, sequenced in a study of cytomegalovirus exposure and HLA in healthy donors. PCR used 60 Vbeta primers and 13 Jbeta primers. TCRdb keeps only in-frame clones here, not all; method: immunoSEQ multiplex PCR. The sample includes about 160,000 clones, around 80% seen only once; the top ten take approximately 1.5%. Sample: PBMCs. These receptors originate from a girl aged 10 to 17 in good health and CMV-seropositive.

This chain uses TRBV18 with TRBJ2-7; tentatively, D is TRBD1 (6 bases). This CDR3 is built from 15 residues. The germline V gene has CDR1 KGHSH and CDR2 LQKENI. V lost 3 bases, J lost 3 bases, and 15 bases lay in between. CDR3 region: CASSPLGTQSYEQYF. CDR3 DNA sequence: TGTGCCAGCTCACCTCTGGGGACACAGAGCTACGAGCAGTACTTC.

The chain employs TRBV5-4 and TRBJ2-1, with TRBD1 matching over 7 bases. Germline V CDR1 and CDR2: SGHNT, YYREEE (reference sequence). The V gene end was trimmed by 9 bases and the J gene end by 0 bases; junction bases not matched to a gene: 6. This CDR3 comprises 14 residues. CDR3: CATRDSRSYNEQFF. The CDR3 region has the DNA TGTGCCACCCGGGACAGCCGCTCCTACAATGAGCAGTTCTTC.

The rearrangement joins TRBV25-1 to TRBJ1-4; D unclear. Germline loops: CDR1 MGHDK, CDR2 SYGVNS. Trimming removed 6 bases at V and 11 bases at J, with 16 bases between. The CDR3 contains 13 residues. CDR3 coding DNA: TGTGCCAGCAGCAACGCGCTTGGGGAGAAACTGTTTTTT. This encodes CASSNALGEKLFF. Drawing the rest from reference TRBV25-1 and TRBJ1-4, the complete variable domain is EADIYQTPRYLVIGTGKKITLECSQTMGHDKMYWYQQDPGMELHLIHYSYGVNSTEKGDLSSESTVSRIRTEHFPLTLESARPSHTSQYLCASSNALGEKLFFGSGTQLSVL.

This clone was seen a handful of times. The gene calls are TRBV7-9 and TRBJ1-4, with a weak D call TRBD1 (6 bases). Trimming removed 5 bases from V and 7 bases from J, with 23 bases in between. Per the germline V gene, CDR1 is SEHNR and CDR2 is FQNEAQ (reference sequence). There are 17 residues in the CDR3. In nucleotides, the CDR3 is TGTGCCAGCAGCCCCACTAAGAACAGGGACGGTCGTGAAAAACTGTTTTTT. Its translation is CASSPTKNRDGREKLFF.

V usage is TRBV2 and J usage is TRBJ2-1, with a possible D match to TRBD1 (5 bases). Per germline, CDR1 SNHLY and CDR2 FYNNEI. V lost 5 bases to trimming and J lost 6 bases, with 11 bases between them. This CDR3 has 13 amino acids. CDR3 amino acids: CASSLQVSNEQFF. Here the CDR3 DNA reads TGTGCCAGCAGTCTACAGGTATCCAATGAGCAGTTCTTC.

The table lists this clone with a few counts. J is TRBJ2-3 and V is TRBV7-3; 12 bases are a match to TRBD1. The CDR3 loop spans 16 amino acids. The V and J ends lost 0 bases and 7 bases, in that order; junction bases with no gene match: 5. Germline V gives CDR1 SGHTA, CDR2 FQGTGA. The DNA of the CDR3 is TGTGCCAGCAGCTTAACCGGGGGACAGGGGGCGTATACGCAGTATTTT. It translates to CASSLTGGQGAYTQYF.

The V call is TRBV5-6, the J call TRBJ1-2; D is ambiguous. CDR3 length: 13 residues. Trimming removed 0 bases from V and 6 bases from J, with 9 bases in between. CDR1 is SGHDT and CDR2 is YYEEEE in the germline V gene. The CDR3 DNA follows: TGTGCCAGCAGCTTGGTTGCTGGCCATGGCTACACCTTC. It specifies CASSLVAGHGYTF.

The chain has TRBV5-6 and TRBJ2-7; 7 bases are a match to TRBD1. Trimming removed 4 bases from V and 6 bases from J; junction bases left unmatched: 7. The CDR3 covers 13 residues. The germline CDR1 and CDR2 sequences are SGHDT and YYEEEE. The CDR3 region is CASSATGESEQYF. In DNA, the CDR3 is TGTGCCAGCAGCGCAACAGGGGAATCCGAGCAGTACTTC.

The chain is built from TRBV18 and TRBJ2-7, with TRBD1 identical over 7 bases. Germline CDR1 and CDR2: KGHSH and LQKENI. The CDR3 is made up of 16 amino acids. V shed 2 bases, J shed 1 base, and the junction held 8 bases outside the gene matches. The CDR3 region has the DNA TGTGCCAGCTCACCAAGGCAGGACAGGCCTTCCTACGAGCAGTACTTC. The encoded protein is CASSPRQDRPSYEQYF.

The chain combines TRBV15 with TRBJ1-4, with 8 nucleotides matching TRBD1. CDR3 length: 14 residues. Germline CDR1 and CDR2: LNHNV and YYDKDF (reference sequence). V dropped 9 bases and J dropped 0; count of bases not matched to a gene: 3. The CDR3 sequence is CATKTGATNEKLFF. CDR3 DNA sequence: TGTGCCACTAAGACAGGGGCAACTAATGAAAAACTGTTTTTT.

The rearrangement uses TRBV28 and TRBJ2-2; possible D gene TRBD2, 6 bases. Germline values: CDR1 MDHEN, CDR2 SYDVKM. The CDR3 is made up of 13 amino acids. Trimming took 7 bases from V and 5 from J, leaving 11 bases between them. The CDR3, as DNA: TGTGCCAGCATTAGTAGCGGAACCGGGGAGCTGTTTTTT. Residues: CASISSGTGELFF.

The chain uses TRBV10-1 and TRBJ2-1, with TRBD1 matching 8 bases. The CDR3 is made up of 15 amino acids. CDR1 and CDR2 (germline): WNHNN, SYGVQD (reference sequence). The J segment lost 3 bases and the V segment lost 3 bases, leaving 4 bases of the junction unmatched. CDR3: CASSDRDRIYNEQFF. The CDR3 region has the DNA TGCGCCAGCAGTGACCGGGACAGGATCTACAATGAGCAGTTCTTC.

The chain uses TRBV7-6 and TRBJ2-1; D is undetermined. Per the germline V gene, CDR1 is SGHVS and CDR2 is FNYEAQ. Trimming removed 5 bases from V and 9 bases from J, with 14 bases in between. The CDR3 covers 13 residues. This chain's CDR3 is CASSATDETEQFF. In DNA, the CDR3 is TGTGCCAGCAGCGCTACTGATGAAACTGAGCAGTTCTTC.

This clone has a handful of counts. The chain recombines TRBV5-4 with TRBJ2-1; D possibly corresponds to TRBD2 (6 bases). Germline-derived CDR1 and CDR2 are SGHNT and YYREEE (reference sequence). V lost 4 bases to trimming and J lost 0 bases, with 14 bases between them. The CDR3 is 16 residues long. The CDR3 spells CASSGTGLSSYNEQFF. DNA of the CDR3: TGTGCCAGCAGCGGGACGGGACTGAGCTCCTACAATGAGCAGTTCTTC.

This clone showed up just once. The genes are TRBV5-1 and TRBJ2-1; TRBD2 might be the D (6 bases). V was pared by 0 bases and J by 9 bases, with 13 bases between. Germline values: CDR1 SGHRS, CDR2 YFSETQ. This CDR3 has 14 amino acids. The chain's CDR3 is CASSLVSGGGEQFF. In DNA, the CDR3 is TGCGCCAGCAGCTTGGTTTCTGGGGGAGGTGAGCAGTTCTTC.

The chain carries TRBV27 and TRBJ2-4; TRBD1 agrees at 10 bases. Germline lookup yields CDR1 MNHEY and CDR2 SMNVEV (reference sequence). Trimming at V came to 6 bases and at J to 3 bases, leaving 8 bases not matched to a gene. This CDR3 contains 16 residues. In nucleotides, the CDR3 is TGTGCCAGCAGCCTAAGGGGGGACAGGGGCAAAAACATTCAGTACTTC. It codes for CASSLRGDRGKNIQYF.

This sequence joins TRBV4-3 and TRBJ1-4; D is unclear. Germline V gene data show CDR1 as LGHNA and CDR2 as YSLEER. The CDR3 sequence is 15 residues long. V lost 0 bases and J 8 bases, leaving 13 bases between the germline ends. This chain's CDR3 is CASSQERQDEEKLFF. The CDR3 DNA follows: TGCGCCAGCAGCCAAGAACGGCAGGATGAGGAAAAACTGTTTTTT.